A single sample is the source of the 31 T cell receptor beta chains below, sequenced in a study of blood T cell repertoires in COVID-19. The protocol was immunoSEQ multiplex PCR, while the TCRdb copy is restricted to in-frame clones and leaves out a portion. The repertoire holds about 240,000 clones, around 87% seen once, with just over 7% in the top ten. Sequencing was performed on peripheral blood. The receptors were sampled from a man between 60 and 75 years old who had recovered from COVID-19.

The chain couples TRBV5-1 to TRBJ2-5, with 7 bases lining up with TRBD2. This CDR3 is 13 amino acids long. The ends lost 4 bases at V and 3 bases at J; junction bases unmatched: 3. Germline V lookup: CDR1 SGHRS, CDR2 YFSETQ. CDR3 DNA sequence: TGCGCCAGCAGCCGTCTAGCGGAAGAGACCCAGTACTTC. It yields the protein CASSRLAEETQYF.

The chain has TRBV19 and TRBJ2-6; no reliable D call. The germline V gene encodes CDR1 LNHDA and CDR2 SQIVND (reference sequence). The CDR3 runs 13 residues. V was cut by 2 bases and J by 4 bases, with 3 bases left in between. The CDR3 sequence: CASSIQGANVLTF. CDR3 bases: TGTGCCAGTAGTATACAGGGGGCCAACGTCCTGACTTTC.

The sample holds a few counts of this clone. The chain recombines TRBV28 with TRBJ2-5; tentative D call: TRBD1 (7 bases). Trimming shortened V by 3 bases and J by 4 bases, and 15 bases separated the two germline ends. This CDR3 is built from 15 residues. Per germline, CDR1 MDHEN and CDR2 SYDVKM. The CDR3 loop reads CASSFHGTAGETQYF. The CDR3 DNA reads TGTGCCAGCAGTTTTCACGGGACAGCGGGAGAGACCCAGTACTTC.

This sequence joins TRBV18 and TRBJ2-2; tentatively, D is TRBD2 (6 bases). V lost 1 base and J 6 bases, leaving 6 bases between the germline ends. This CDR3 spans 13 amino acids. Germline CDR1 KGHSH, CDR2 LQKENI. The CDR3 spells CASSPRGAGELFF. CDR3 sequence (DNA): TGTGCCAGCTCACCACGGGGGGCCGGGGAGCTGTTTTTT.

The chain recombines TRBV7-2 with TRBJ1-1, with D possibly TRBD1 on 5 matching bases. The CDR3 is made up of 14 amino acids. Germline assignment: CDR1 SGHTA and CDR2 FQGNSA. V was clipped by 5 bases and J by 6 bases, with 16 bases between them. The CDR3 spells CASSAQAGHSEAFF. The CDR3 region has the DNA TGTGCCAGCAGCGCACAGGCAGGACACTCTGAAGCTTTCTTT.

Here the CDR3 reads CASNTGRVETQYF. The CDR3 nucleotides read TGTGCCAGCAACACAGGTAGAGTGGAGACCCAGTACTTC. This rearrangement joins TRBV6-5 to TRBJ2-5, with D possibly TRBD1 on 5 matching bases. Germline CDR1 and CDR2: MNHEY and SVGAGI. The V end was cut by 7 bases, the J end by 5 bases, with 14 bases between. The CDR3 spans 13 residues.

This chain links TRBV18 with TRBJ1-2, with TRBD1 as a possible D gene (6 bases). This CDR3 is built from 15 residues. The V gene's germline CDR1 is KGHSH and CDR2 LQKENI. V was shortened by 3 bases and J by 2 bases, with 13 bases between the two germline ends. The CDR3 nucleotides read TGTGCCAGCTCACCCACGATGGACAGAAACTATGGCTACACCTTC. It yields the protein CASSPTMDRNYGYTF.

This clone was counted a single time. The chain recombines TRBV30 with TRBJ1-5, with D possibly being TRBD1 (6 bases). The CDR3 contains 15 residues. Per the germline V gene, CDR1 is GTSNPN and CDR2 is SVGIG (reference sequence). The V end was cut by 2 bases, the J end by 7 bases, with 18 bases between. The CDR3: CAWSFGSLGAQPQHF. CDR3 bases: TGTGCCTGGAGTTTTGGGAGTTTGGGGGCCCAGCCCCAGCATTTT. Variable domain in full (rest from reference TRBV30 and TRBJ1-5): SQTIHQWPATLVQPVGSPLSLECTVEGTSNPNLYWYRQAAGRGLQLLFYSVGIGQISSEVPQNLSASRPQDRQFILSSKKLLLSDSGFYLCAWSFGSLGAQPQHFGDGTRLSIL.

This chain uses TRBV6-5 with TRBJ2-2, with 7 bases fitting TRBD1. Trimming cost V 10 bases and J 5 bases; bases outside gene matches: 13. Germline values: CDR1 MNHEY, CDR2 SVGAGI. CDR3 length: 15 residues. As DNA, the CDR3 is TGTGCCATCTACCTGGGACAGCTGGGGACCGGGGAGCTGTTTTTT. Translated: CAIYLGQLGTGELFF.

This rearrangement joins TRBV6-5 to TRBJ2-7; D might be TRBD2 (5 bases). The germline gives CDR1 MNHEY, CDR2 SVGAGI. Between the trimmed V and J ends, which lost 2 bases and 2 bases, there was a span of 7 bases. There are 13 residues in the CDR3. CDR3 sequence (DNA): TGTGCCAGCAGTTACCCGGGAACCTACGAGCAGTACTTC. This translates into CASSYPGTYEQYF.

The chain is built from TRBV5-1 and TRBJ2-2, with 9 bases matching TRBD1. Germline CDR1 is SGHRS and CDR2 is YFSETQ. V shed 4 bases, J shed 4 bases, and the junction held 8 bases outside the gene matches. This CDR3 has 16 amino acids. CDR3 amino acids: CASSLTGGGGTGELFF. The CDR3, as DNA: TGCGCCAGCAGCCTGACAGGGGGAGGTGGCACCGGGGAGCTGTTTTTT.

This chain joins TRBV2 and TRBJ1-6, with 10 positions matching TRBD1. Trimming took 4 bases from V and 10 from J; bases not matched to a gene: 13. The CDR3 length is 17 residues. Germline lookup yields CDR1 SNHLY and CDR2 FYNNEI. CDR3 sequence reads: CASSGRRDRGRDSPLHF. CDR3 bases: TGTGCCAGCAGTGGAAGGCGGGACAGGGGAAGGGACTCACCCCTCCACTTT. Supplemented by reference TRBV2 and TRBJ1-6, the full variable domain reads EPEVTQTPSHQVTQMGQEVILRCVPISNHLYFYWYRQILGQKVEFLVSFYNNEISEKSEIFDDQFSVERPDGSNFTLKIRSTKLEDSAMYFCASSGRRDRGRDSPLHFGNGTRLTVT.

The genes are TRBV5-8 and TRBJ2-3; the match to TRBD2 covers 11 bases. V shed 4 bases and J 3 bases; nucleotides not matched to a gene: 7. There are 16 residues in the CDR3. CDR1 is SGHTS, CDR2 YDEGEE, per germline. The CDR3 region has the DNA TGTGCCAGCAGCCGCCCACTAGCGGGGGAAACAGATACGCAGTATTTT. Translation: CASSRPLAGETDTQYF.

The chain joins TRBV10-3 to TRBJ2-7; no clear D gene. Germline CDR1 ENHRY, CDR2 SYGVKD. The CDR3 extends over 17 amino acids. V was cut by 0 bases and J by 0 bases, with 15 bases left in between. The chain's CDR3 is CAISESIIPVGSYEQYF. Written as DNA, the CDR3 is TGTGCCATCAGTGAGTCGATAATACCCGTCGGCTCCTACGAGCAGTACTTC.

J is TRBJ1-1 and V is TRBV2; D not certain. Trimming left V 6 bases short and J 4 bases short, with 15 bases between. From germline, CDR1 is SNHLY and CDR2 FYNNEI. The CDR3 totals 14 residues. The CDR3 spells CASRSDLWVTEAFF. The CDR3 DNA is TGTGCCAGCAGAAGCGACCTATGGGTCACTGAAGCTTTCTTT.

The J gene is TRBJ2-1, the V gene TRBV27; TRBD2 agrees at 12 bases. Trimming cost V 1 base and J 5 bases; bases outside gene matches: 12. CDR1 is MNHEY, CDR2 SMNVEV, per germline (reference sequence). CDR3 size: 19 residues. CDR3 sequence reads: CASSLYGASGGGVDNEQFF. The CDR3 DNA is TGTGCCAGCAGTTTATATGGGGCTAGCGGGGGGGGCGTCGACAATGAGCAGTTCTTC.

The rearrangement joins TRBV6-2 or TRBV6-3 to TRBJ2-1, with 9 bases identical to TRBD2. CDR3 length equals 15 residues. The germline CDR1 and CDR2 sequences are MNHEY and SVGEGT. The trim removed 2 bases at V and 9 bases at J, leaving 8 bases unmatched. The CDR3: CASSYPRLAETEQFF. CDR3 DNA: TGTGCCAGCAGTTACCCCCGACTAGCGGAAACTGAGCAGTTCTTC.

The chain employs TRBV20-1 and TRBJ2-7, with 8 bases lining up with TRBD1. The CDR3 totals 14 residues. Germline V gene sequence: CDR1 DFQATT, CDR2 SNEGSKA (reference sequence). V gave up 3 bases and J gave up 4 bases; unmatched junction bases: 8. This CDR3 reads CSASKQGALYEQYV. The CDR3 DNA reads as TGCAGTGCTAGTAAGCAGGGGGCCTTGTACGAGCAGTACGTC.

The chain recombines TRBV24-1 with TRBJ2-5; TRBD2 matches at 11 bases. The ends lost 5 bases at V and 5 bases at J; junction bases unmatched: 6. The CDR3 is 15 amino acids. Per the germline V gene, CDR1 is KGHDR and CDR2 is SFDVKD. In DNA, the CDR3 is TGTGCCACCAGTGGACTAGCGGGGCCTTCGGAGACCCAGTACTTC. Its translation is CATSGLAGPSETQYF.

V and J are TRBV27 and TRBJ1-1; D gene ambiguous. The CDR3 runs 13 residues. Germline lookup yields CDR1 MNHEY and CDR2 SMNVEV (reference sequence). Trimming left V 6 bases short and J 0 bases short, with 8 bases between. The CDR3 region has the DNA TGTGCCAGCAGGGGAGGGATGAACACTGAAGCTTTCTTT. Amino acid sequence: CASRGGMNTEAFF.

The table lists this clone with a few counts. V usage is TRBV30 and J usage is TRBJ2-7; D is unclear. The length of the CDR3 is 12 residues. The germline V gene has CDR1 GTSNPN and CDR2 SVGIG (reference sequence). V was cut by 5 bases and J by 6 bases, with 14 bases left in between. The CDR3 bases are TGTGCCTGGGGAGATAGGCGGTCCGAGCAGTACTTC. Translated: CAWGDRRSEQYF.

Points on this clone: In the same sample, other DNA sequences code for this CDR3. J is TRBJ1-2 and V is TRBV5-1; TRBD1 matches at 7 bases. CDR1 and CDR2 (germline): SGHRS, YFSETQ. The junction had 2 bases not matched to a gene; V was cut back by 3 bases and J by 3 bases. The CDR3 loop spans 13 amino acids. CDR3 in amino acids: CASSSTGDYGYTF. CDR3 DNA: TGCGCCAGCAGCTCAACAGGGGACTATGGCTACACCTTC.

The chain links TRBV24-1 to TRBJ2-6; D is unresolved. CDR1 and CDR2 from the germline V gene are KGHDR and SFDVKD. This CDR3 contains 16 residues. V was trimmed by 3 bases and J by 0 bases, leaving 8 bases between them. The CDR3 sequence is CATSDPNPSGANVLTF. In DNA, the CDR3 is TGTGCCACCAGTGATCCCAATCCCTCTGGGGCCAACGTCCTGACTTTC.

The rearrangement links TRBV25-1 to TRBJ2-2; D is perhaps TRBD2 (5 bases). V lost 4 bases to trimming and J lost 0 bases, with 12 bases between them. The CDR3 covers 16 residues. Germline V lookup: CDR1 MGHDK, CDR2 SYGVNS. This CDR3 reads CASSVDGNPNTGELFF. The CDR3 nucleotides are TGTGCCAGCAGTGTTGACGGGAACCCGAACACCGGGGAGCTGTTTTTT.

This chain connects TRBV25-1 to TRBJ1-1, with D possibly being TRBD1 (5 bases). Trimming stripped 4 bases from V and 10 bases from J, with 13 bases between. This CDR3 is built from 12 residues. Germline V CDR1 and CDR2: MGHDK, SYGVNS. The CDR3 DNA reads as TGTGCCAGCAGTGGAAGGGGAAGAGGAGCTTTCTTT. Translation gives CASSGRGRGAFF.

The genes are TRBV12-3 or TRBV12-4 and TRBJ2-1; 7 bases match TRBD2. The CDR3 covers 13 residues. Trimming removed 7 bases from V and 7 bases from J; junction bases left unmatched: 7. CDR3 DNA: TGTGCCAGCAACAGAATGGGGGGGAATGAGCAGTTCTTC. It encodes CASNRMGGNEQFF.

The V gene is TRBV30, the J gene TRBJ1-2, with 8 bases that match TRBD1. Germline V gene data show CDR1 as GTSNPN and CDR2 as SVGIG (reference sequence). V was pared by 5 bases and J by 5 bases, with 7 bases of the junction left unmatched. The CDR3 consists of 13 residues. CDR3: CAWFDRGSYGYTF. CDR3 coding DNA: TGTGCCTGGTTCGACAGGGGATCTTATGGCTACACCTTC.

This chain connects TRBV2 to TRBJ1-2, with D perhaps TRBD1 (6 bases). CDR1 is SNHLY and CDR2 is FYNNEI in the germline V gene. This CDR3 contains 14 residues. Trimming pared 6 bases from V and 0 bases from J, leaving 11 bases between. DNA of the CDR3: TGTGCCAGCAGCCAGGGACAATCTAACTATGGCTACACCTTC. Its protein is CASSQGQSNYGYTF. Complete variable domain (other parts from reference TRBV2 and TRBJ1-2): EPEVTQTPSHQVTQMGQEVILRCVPISNHLYFYWYRQILGQKVEFLVSFYNNEISEKSEIFDDQFSVERPDGSNFTLKIRSTKLEDSAMYFCASSQGQSNYGYTFGSGTRLTVV.

The chain recombines TRBV6-5 with TRBJ1-5, with D uncertain. CDR1 and CDR2 from the germline V gene are MNHEY and SVGAGI. The CDR3 is 13 amino acids. The V end lost 0 bases, the J end lost 7 bases, and 7 bases lay between the germline ends. The CDR3 sequence is CASSYSSGQPQHF. The CDR3 bases are TGTGCCAGCAGTTACTCGAGCGGACAGCCCCAGCATTTT.

The rearrangement links TRBV10-3 to TRBJ2-7, with TRBD1 identical over 7 bases. V lost 2 bases and J lost 3; bases outside the gene matches: 7. This CDR3 is 15 amino acids long. CDR1 is ENHRY, CDR2 SYGVKD, per germline. The CDR3 nucleotides are TGTGCCATCAGTGAGGGACAGGTCCTTTTCTACGAGCAGTACGTC. Amino acids: CAISEGQVLFYEQYV.

The chain joins TRBV6-1 to TRBJ1-1; possibly TRBD1 for D (6 bases). The CDR3 loop spans 15 amino acids. Germline-derived CDR1 and CDR2 are MNHNS and SASEGT. V was shortened by 1 base and J by 1 base, with 10 bases between the two germline ends. The CDR3 region is CASSEVVRGNTEAFF. The CDR3 DNA is TGTGCCAGCAGTGAAGTGGTCAGGGGGAACACTGAAGCTTTCTTT.